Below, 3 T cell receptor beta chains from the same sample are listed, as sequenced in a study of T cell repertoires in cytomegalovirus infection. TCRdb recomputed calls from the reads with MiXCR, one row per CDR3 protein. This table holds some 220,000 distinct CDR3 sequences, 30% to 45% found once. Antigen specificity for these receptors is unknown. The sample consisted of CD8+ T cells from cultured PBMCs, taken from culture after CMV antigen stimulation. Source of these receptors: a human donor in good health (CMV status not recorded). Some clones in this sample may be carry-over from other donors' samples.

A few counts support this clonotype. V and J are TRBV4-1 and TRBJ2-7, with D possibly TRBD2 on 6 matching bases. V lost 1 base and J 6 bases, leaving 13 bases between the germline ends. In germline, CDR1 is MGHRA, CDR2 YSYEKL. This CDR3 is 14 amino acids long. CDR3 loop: CASSQGLGGTEQYF. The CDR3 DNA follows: TGCGCCAGCAGCCAAGGACTAGGAGGGACCGAGCAGTACTTC.

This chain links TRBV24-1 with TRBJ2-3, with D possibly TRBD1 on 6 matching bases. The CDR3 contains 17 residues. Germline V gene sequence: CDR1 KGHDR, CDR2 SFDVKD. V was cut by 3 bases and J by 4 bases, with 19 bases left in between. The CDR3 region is CATSDGGTSLTSDTQYF. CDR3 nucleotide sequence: TGTGCCACCAGTGATGGGGGCACTAGTTTGACGTCAGATACGCAGTATTTT.

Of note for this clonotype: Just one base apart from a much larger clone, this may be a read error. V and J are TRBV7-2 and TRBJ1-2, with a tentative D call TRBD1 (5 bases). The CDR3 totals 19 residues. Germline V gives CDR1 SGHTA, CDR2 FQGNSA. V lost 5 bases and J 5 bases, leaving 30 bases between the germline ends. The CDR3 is CASSQQGRVRRYEGYGYTF. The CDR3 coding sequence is TGTGCCAGCAGCCAACAAGGCAGGGTCCGTCGGTATGAGGGGTATGGCTACACCTTC.